These T cell receptor beta chains were read from a single sample in a study of cytomegalovirus exposure and HLA in healthy donors. Assay: immunoSEQ multiplex PCR; the TCRdb copy retains only in-frame clones and omits some. The table lists about 55,000 clones, about 57% of them singletons. Sequenced input: PBMCs. These receptors were obtained from a human donor in good health. The CDR3 runs from the conserved cysteine through the conserved F or W. A D gene is named only where the DNA matches it firmly. Part of the rows lack a size; the others show once, few, many or a class for expanded clones.

>TRBJ1-4|.|.|TRBV7-2
TGTGCCAGCAGCTTAGGGGGGAGGTTTGATGAAAAACTGTTTTTT
CASSLGGRFDEKLFF
>TRBJ1-2|.|.|TRBV6-1
TGTGCCAGCACCACGGGGAAGTATGGCTACACCTTC
CASTTGKYGYTF
>TRBJ2-3|.|.|TRBV6-5
TGTGCCAGCAGGATGACAGGTTTTTTCACAGATACGCAGTATTTT
CASRMTGFFTDTQYF
>TRBJ2-2|TRBD1|.|TRBV19
TGTGCCAGTAGCTTGGACAGGGGGCGCCGGACCGGGGAGCTGTTTTTT
CASSLDRGRRTGELFF
>TRBJ1-6|.|once|TRBV6-6
TGTGCCAGCGGGGCTTCACCCCTCCACTTT
CASGASPLHF
>TRBJ2-1|TRBD2|.|TRBV7-9
TGTGCCAGCAGCCCAGCCCGAACTAGCGGGGGGGCCACCTACAATGAGCAGTTCTTC
CASSPARTSGGATYNEQFF
>TRBJ2-2|TRBD2|.|TRBV11-3
TGTGCCAGCAGTCAACTAGCGGGGCTGAACACCGGGGAGCTGTTTTTT
CASSQLAGLNTGELFF
>TRBJ1-2|.|.|TRBV21-1
TGTGCCAGCAGCAAACGTCCAGGGGGCTTCGATGGCTACACCTTC
CASSKRPGGFDGYTF
>TRBJ1-1|.|.|TRBV7-9
TGTGCCAGCAGCGGCGGCGAAGCTTTCTTT
CASSGGEAFF
>TRBJ1-2|TRBD1|.|TRBV27
TGTGCCAGCAGAGGGACAGGGAAGGCCTATGGCTACACCTTC
CASRGTGKAYGYTF
>TRBJ1-6|.|.|TRBV11-2
TGTGCCAGCAGCTCCGAGGACAGAAATAATTCACCCCTCCACTTT
CASSSEDRNNSPLHF
>TRBJ1-6|TRBD1|.|TRBV5-1
TGCGCCAGCAGCTTGGGGACAGGGGGTAGTTCACCCCTCCACTTT
CASSLGTGGSSPLHF
>TRBJ2-1|TRBD2|.|TRBV4-3
TGCGCCAGCAGCCCCGCGGAGCGGGGGAGCTCCTACAATGAGCAGTTCTTC
CASSPAERGSSYNEQFF
>TRBJ2-1|.|few|TRBV29-1
TGCAGCGTTGAAGTCCAGGTTCAGGGGACCTACAATGAGCAGTTCTTC
CSVEVQVQGTYNEQFF
>TRBJ1-1|.|.|TRBV5-4
TGTGCCAGCAGCTCGGTATTAGGGGGCACTGAAGCTTTCTTT
CASSSVLGGTEAFF
>TRBJ2-1|.|few|TRBV6-5
TGTGCCAGCAGTTATCCCGGGACTCAGCAGTTCTTC
CASSYPGTQQFF
>TRBJ1-6|TRBD1|.|TRBV25-1
TGTGCCAGCAGTGTGGGGACAGGGAATTCACCCCTCCACTTT
CASSVGTGNSPLHF
>TRBJ1-2|.|.|TRBV7-8
TGTGCCAGCAGCTTAGCCCAAGGAGGGGACTATGGCTACACCTTC
CASSLAQGGDYGYTF
>TRBJ2-1|.|few|TRBV18
TGTGCCAGCTCACCAGAGAGCTCCTACAATGAGCAGTTCTTC
CASSPESSYNEQFF
>TRBJ2-3|TRBD2|.|TRBV11-2
TGTGCCAGCATTACTTTGGGGGGGAAGCAGGATACGCAGTATTTT
CASITLGGKQDTQYF
>TRBJ1-5|.|.|TRBV7-6
TGTGCCAGCAGCTTACGGGGCAATCAGCCCCAGCATTTT
CASSLRGNQPQHF
>TRBJ1-2|.|few|TRBV27
TGTGCCAGCAGTTTATCTGGGGCGCCAATCTATGGCTACACCTTC
CASSLSGAPIYGYTF
>TRBJ1-5|TRBD1|few|TRBV30
TGTGCCTGGTCAATAAGAGGGGCCGGACAGGGTACTCAGCCCCAGCATTTT
CAWSIRGAGQGTQPQHF
>TRBJ2-1|TRBD1|.|TRBV30
TGTGCCTGGAGCCGATCAGGGGGCGCCTACAATGAGCAGTTCTTC
CAWSRSGGAYNEQFF
>TRBJ1-2|TRBD1|.|TRBV6-5
TGTGCCAGCAGTCCCTCGACAGGGGTTGACTATGGCTACACCTTC
CASSPSTGVDYGYTF
>TRBJ2-3|TRBD1|.|TRBV11-2
TGTGCCAGCAGCCTCACCGGGACAGGGGGCACAGATACGCAGTATTTT
CASSLTGTGGTDTQYF
>TRBJ2-5|TRBD1|.|TRBV2
TGTGCCAGCAGTGAAGCCGGACAGGGCGGTGAGACCCAGTACTTC
CASSEAGQGGETQYF
>TRBJ2-1|.|few|TRBV9
TGTGCCAGCAGCCCCAGCAATGAGCAGTTCTTC
CASSPSNEQFF
>TRBJ1-3|TRBD1|few|TRBV18
TGTGCCAGCTCACCGCGACAGGGGGCGTCTGGAAACACCATATATTTT
CASSPRQGASGNTIYF